These T cell receptor beta chains were read from a single sample in a study of shared clonotypes between healthy human individuals. The data were produced by immunoSEQ multiplex PCR, yet TCRdb's version contains in-frame clones alone and is incomplete. This repertoire shows over 2 million clones, 85% to 95% found once; its top ten account for approximately 0.39%. Specimen: naive CD4+ T cells from PBMCs. The receptors originated from a man aged 18-30 years in good health. Some clones in this sample may be carry-over from other donors' samples. CDR3s include the opening cysteine and the closing phenylalanine or tryptophan. A D gene is named only where the DNA matches it firmly. The listing skips clone size in some rows; elsewhere it reads once, few, many or a size class.

D gene	V gene	clone size	J gene	CDR3 DNA	CDR3 protein
-	TRBV7-9	-	TRBJ2-3	TGTGCCAGCAGTACCCTAGTGGTCTCTGGGACAGATACGCAGTATTTT	CASSTLVVSGTDTQYF
-	TRBV7-2	-	TRBJ2-4	TGTGCCAGCAGCCTATCAGACAGAGTTCAAAACATTCAGTACTTC	CASSLSDRVQNIQYF
-	TRBV6-5	-	TRBJ1-5	TGTGCCAGCAGCCGTACGGGGGTTAGCAATCAGCCCCAGCATTTT	CASSRTGVSNQPQHF
TRBD1	TRBV5-3	-	TRBJ2-5	TGTGCCAGAAGCTTTTATCCGGGACAGGGAAACGAGACCCAGTACTTC	CARSFYPGQGNETQYF
TRBD1	TRBV4-3	once	TRBJ1-3	TGCGCCAGCAGCCCCGGGACAGGGGATAACCGCGGCTCTGGAAACACCATATATTTT	CASSPGTGDNRGSGNTIYF
TRBD1	TRBV15	-	TRBJ2-7	TGTGCCACCAGCAGATCGGGACAGGGCTACGAGCAGTACTTC	CATSRSGQGYEQYF
-	TRBV7-9	-	TRBJ1-4	TGTGCCAGCAGCTTACCAGTGTTAGAAAAACTGTTTTTT	CASSLPVLEKLFF
-	TRBV28	-	TRBJ2-7	TGTGCCAGCAGTTCTCGCGGGGTCCTAGCGTACGAGCAGTACTTC	CASSSRGVLAYEQYF
-	TRBV6-1	-	TRBJ2-2	TGTGCCAGCAGTGGATGGGGGAAAACCGGGGAGCTGTTTTTT	CASSGWGKTGELFF
-	TRBV7-8	-	TRBJ1-3	TGTGCCAGCAGCTTACAGGGGCCTGGAAACACCATATATTTT	CASSLQGPGNTIYF
-	TRBV2	-	TRBJ2-3	TGTGCCAGCAGTGATGTCAGGGTTTCAGATACGCAGTATTTT	CASSDVRVSDTQYF
TRBD1	TRBV19	-	TRBJ1-5	TGTGCCAGTACGTCTCTACGGGACAGGGAGGTCCAGCATTTT	CASTSLRDREVQHF
-	TRBV5-1	-	TRBJ1-5	TGCGCCAGCAGCTTGGGGGGCCCAAATCAGCCCCAGCATTTT	CASSLGGPNQPQHF
-	TRBV5-6	-	TRBJ1-4	TGTGCCAGCAGCTTACAGGGTATCGGGGAAGAAAAACTGTTTTTT	CASSLQGIGEEKLFF
-	TRBV19	-	TRBJ2-7	TGTGCCAGTAGTATAGGCGGCATGGGTTCCTACGAGCAGTACTTC	CASSIGGMGSYEQYF
-	TRBV19	-	TRBJ2-1	TGTGCCAGTACCCCAGGTTGGGCCTACAATGAGCAGTTCTTC	CASTPGWAYNEQFF
-	TRBV28	-	TRBJ1-4	TGTGCCAGCAGTTACGGGACACCCCCTACTAATGAAAAACTGTTTTTT	CASSYGTPPTNEKLFF